This T cell receptor beta chain was sequenced for a study of blood T cell repertoires in COVID-19. About the study: Samples of COVID-19 (acute and convalescent) were obtained from the United States, Italy and Spain. PBMCs, B-cell-depleted T cells, or T cells provided the cDNA or gDNA that made up the material.

Authors' processing steps: Cell counts per sample came from amplifying reference gene primers. Here immunoSEQ multiplex PCR was the method, and the copy in TCRdb shows in-frame clones only, minus some. The V and J calls and the clone size are those of that table, but D and trimming were determined from the DNA. The data hold 230,000 or so clones, with around 85% observed a single time. Sample: peripheral blood. This sequence was found in a human donor in a cohort sampled during active COVID-19.

CDR3 sequence (DNA): TGCGCCAGCATCCCAACTAGCGGGAGTTCCCGGGAGCAGTTCTTC. The encoded protein is CASIPTSGSSREQFF. The chain has TRBV5-1 and TRBJ2-1; 11 positions agree with TRBD2. This CDR3 is built from 15 residues. Germline CDR1 is SGHRS and CDR2 is YFSETQ. V shed 6 bases and J 10 bases; nucleotides not matched to a gene: 12.